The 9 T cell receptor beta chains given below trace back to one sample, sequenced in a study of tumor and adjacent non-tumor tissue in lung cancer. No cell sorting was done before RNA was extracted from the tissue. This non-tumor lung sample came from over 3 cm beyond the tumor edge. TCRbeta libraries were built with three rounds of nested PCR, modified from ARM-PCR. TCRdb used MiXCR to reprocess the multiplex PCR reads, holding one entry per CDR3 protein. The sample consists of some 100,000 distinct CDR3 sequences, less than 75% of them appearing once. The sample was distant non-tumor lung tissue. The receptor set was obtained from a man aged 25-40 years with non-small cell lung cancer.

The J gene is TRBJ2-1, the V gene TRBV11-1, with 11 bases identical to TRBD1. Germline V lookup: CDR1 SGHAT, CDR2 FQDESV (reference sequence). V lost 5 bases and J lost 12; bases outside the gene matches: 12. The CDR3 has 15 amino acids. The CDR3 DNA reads TGTGCCAGCAGCCTGGACAGGGGGCTCAACAATAGGCAGTTCTTC. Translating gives CASSLDRGLNNRQFF.

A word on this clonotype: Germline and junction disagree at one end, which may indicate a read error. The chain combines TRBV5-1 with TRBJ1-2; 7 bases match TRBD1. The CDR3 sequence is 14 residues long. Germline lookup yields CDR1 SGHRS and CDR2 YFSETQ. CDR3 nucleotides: TGCGCCAGCAACTTGGGGACAGCTAACTATGGCTACACCTTC. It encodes CASNLGTANYGYTF.

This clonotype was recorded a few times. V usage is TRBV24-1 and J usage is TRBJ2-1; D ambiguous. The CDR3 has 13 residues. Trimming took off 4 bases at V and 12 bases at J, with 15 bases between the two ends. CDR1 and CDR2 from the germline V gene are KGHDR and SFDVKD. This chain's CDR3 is CATSDPKGFGQFF. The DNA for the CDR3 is TGTGCCACCAGTGACCCCAAGGGCTTCGGGCAGTTCTTC.

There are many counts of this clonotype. The CDR3 DNA reads TGTGCCAGCAGCTTACCGGGGACAGGGTTCTACGAGCAGTACTTC. Protein sequence: CASSLPGTGFYEQYF. V and J are TRBV11-1 and TRBJ2-7; 9 nucleotides match TRBD1. This CDR3 contains 15 residues. J was trimmed by 3 bases and V by 2 bases; bases with no gene match: 5. CDR1 is SGHAT and CDR2 is FQDESV in the germline V gene (reference sequence).

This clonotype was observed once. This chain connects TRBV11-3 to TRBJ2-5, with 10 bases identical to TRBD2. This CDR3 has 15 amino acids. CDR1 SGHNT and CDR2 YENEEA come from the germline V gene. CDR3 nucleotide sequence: TGTGGCTGCTGCTTAGAAGCGGGAGGGCAAGAGACCCAGTACTTC. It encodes CGCCLEAGGQETQYF.

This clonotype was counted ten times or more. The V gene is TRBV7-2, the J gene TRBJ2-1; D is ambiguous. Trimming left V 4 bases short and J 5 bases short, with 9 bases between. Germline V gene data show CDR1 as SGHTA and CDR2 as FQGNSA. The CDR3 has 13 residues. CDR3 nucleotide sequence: TGTGCCAGCAGCTCGGTGGGTGACAATGAGCAGTTCTTC. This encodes CASSSVGDNEQFF. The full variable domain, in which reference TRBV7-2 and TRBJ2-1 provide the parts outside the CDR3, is GAGVSQSPSNKVTEKGKDVELRCDPISGHTALYWYRQSLGQGLEFLIYFQGNSAPDKSGLPSDRFSAERTGGSVSTLTIQRTQQEDSAVYLCASSSVGDNEQFFGPGTRLTVL.

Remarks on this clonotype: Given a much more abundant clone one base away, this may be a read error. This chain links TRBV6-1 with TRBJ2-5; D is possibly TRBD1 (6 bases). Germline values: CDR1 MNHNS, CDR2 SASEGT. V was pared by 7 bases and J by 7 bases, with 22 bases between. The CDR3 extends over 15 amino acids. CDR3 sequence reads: CASTLLGTRAGTQYF. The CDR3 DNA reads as TGTGCCAGCACCCTACTCGGGACAAGGGCCGGGACCCAGTACTTC.

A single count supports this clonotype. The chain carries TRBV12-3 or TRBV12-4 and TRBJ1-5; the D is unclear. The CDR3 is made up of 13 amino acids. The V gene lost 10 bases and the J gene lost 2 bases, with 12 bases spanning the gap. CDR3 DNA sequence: TGTGCCAACACACTGTCTCGCAATCAGCCCCAGCATTTT. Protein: CANTLSRNQPQHF.

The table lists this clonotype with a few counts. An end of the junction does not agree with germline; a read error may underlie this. CDR3 sequence: CANSMSRMLKNTEAFF. Here the CDR3 DNA reads TGTGCCAACAGTATGTCACGGATGCTAAAGAACACTGAAGCTTTCTTT. The chain joins TRBV12-3 or TRBV12-4 to TRBJ1-1; D is ambiguous. The CDR3 contains 16 residues.